There are a few counts of the clone carrying this TCR beta chain. Its specificity is unknown. Naive CD4+ cells had CD25+ Tregs removed. Findings and limits, study-wide: Whole repertoires were not studied in the larger cohort, only one V-J beta rearrangement.

The germline V gene has CDR1 MGHDK and CDR2 SYGVNS. CDR3 length: 18 residues. The V gene lost 1 base and the J gene lost 0 bases, with 16 bases spanning the gap. TCRdb re-derived calls from the 5' RACE reads in MiXCR, one entry per CDR3 protein. The sample records over 55,000 distinct CDR3 sequences, around 30% being singletons. Sequencing was done on a sample of tumor-infiltrating naive CD4+ T cells sorted from the breast tumor. Specified subset: naive CD4+ T cells, CD4+CD45RA+CD25-. The receptor was isolated from a female donor with breast cancer. The genes are TRBV25-1 and TRBJ1-3, with D unresolved. The CDR3 reads CASSESLRHPLSGNTIYF. CDR3 nucleotides: TGTGCCAGCAGTGAATCACTCAGACACCCCCTCTCTGGAAACACCATATATTTT.